These 27 T cell receptor beta chains originate from one sample sequenced in a study of cytomegalovirus exposure and HLA in healthy donors. With 60 Vbeta and 13 Jbeta primers, the PCR was carried out. Clones were read by immunoSEQ multiplex PCR, and TCRdb kept only the in-frame ones, dropping some. The profile covers 110,000 to 150,000 clones, with about two thirds appearing a single time and roughly 1.9% taken by the ten largest. Sequenced: PBMCs. These TCRs come from a woman in her fifties or sixties in good health and CMV-seropositive.

The rearrangement links TRBV14 to TRBJ2-3; D gene uncertain. Germline values: CDR1 SGHDN, CDR2 FVKESK. This CDR3 has 12 amino acids. V was trimmed by 4 bases and J by 2 bases, leaving 4 bases between them. As DNA, the CDR3 is TGTGCCAGCAGCCTATACACAGATACGCAGTATTTT. Its translation: CASSLYTDTQYF.

This rearrangement joins TRBV2 to TRBJ2-7; TRBD1 agrees at 9 bases. Germline CDR1 reads SNHLY; CDR2 reads FYNNEI. The V gene end was trimmed by 5 bases and the J gene end by 2 bases; junction bases not matched to a gene: 10. This CDR3 spans 16 amino acids. The CDR3: CASSWGTRQGAYEQYF. In DNA form, the CDR3 reads TGTGCCAGCAGTTGGGGAACGAGACAGGGGGCCTACGAGCAGTACTTC.

The DNA for the CDR3 is TGTGCCAGCAGTTTGACAGCGACTCAAGAGACCCAGTACTTC. Its protein product is CASSLTATQETQYF. The chain couples TRBV6-1 to TRBJ2-5, with D possibly TRBD1 on 5 matching bases. Trimming pared 5 bases from V and 2 bases from J, leaving 12 bases between. This CDR3 has 14 residues. Germline-derived CDR1 and CDR2 are MNHNS and SASEGT.

This chain's CDR3 is CAWSVEIEQFF. The DNA of the CDR3 is TGTGCCTGGAGTGTAGAGATTGAGCAGTTCTTC. J is TRBJ2-1 and V is TRBV30; no definite D call. The CDR3 contains 11 residues. Germline values: CDR1 GTSNPN, CDR2 SVGIG (reference sequence). The V end lost 0 bases, the J end lost 9 bases, and 6 bases lay between the germline ends.

In its sample, this clone was seen a few times. V usage is TRBV6-6 and J usage is TRBJ1-1; D uncertain. This CDR3 contains 14 residues. Trimming shortened V by 4 bases and J by 11 bases, and 20 bases separated the two germline ends. Germline V gene data show CDR1 as MNHNY and CDR2 as SVGAGI (reference sequence). CDR3 residues: CASSSGEAIQMAFF. The CDR3 DNA reads TGTGCCAGCAGTTCCGGGGAGGCTATTCAGATGGCTTTCTTT.

The chain couples TRBV11-2 to TRBJ2-7; possibly TRBD2 for D (7 bases). Germline V gives CDR1 SGHAT, CDR2 FQNNGV. Trimming cost V 7 bases and J 2 bases, with 12 bases left between them. CDR3 size: 13 residues. CDR3 sequence: CASKGGGPYEQYF. The CDR3 DNA reads as TGTGCCAGCAAGGGGGGAGGGCCCTACGAGCAGTACTTC.

The chain joins TRBV6-6 to TRBJ1-1; D remains ambiguous. Germline assignment: CDR1 MNHNY and CDR2 SVGAGI (reference sequence). This CDR3 is 15 amino acids long. Trimming took off 0 bases at V and 9 bases at J, with 17 bases between the two ends. Here the CDR3 reads CASSYSSDASKKAFF. DNA for the CDR3: TGTGCCAGCAGTTACTCCTCCGATGCGTCTAAGAAAGCTTTCTTT.

This sequence joins TRBV4-1 and TRBJ1-4; 8 bases line up with TRBD1. Trimming took 0 bases from V and 7 from J; bases not matched to a gene: 4. This CDR3 region has 15 residues. Germline V gene lookup returns CDR1 MGHRA and CDR2 YSYEKL. This chain's CDR3 is CASSQEGTGGEKLFF. CDR3 sequence (DNA): TGCGCCAGCAGCCAAGAGGGGACAGGAGGTGAAAAACTGTTTTTT.

The V gene is TRBV15, the J gene TRBJ2-1; tentative D call: TRBD2 (5 bases). Germline V CDR1 and CDR2: LNHNV, YYDKDF (reference sequence). Trimming took 5 bases from V and 15 from J, leaving 20 bases between them. This CDR3 region has 13 residues. The CDR3 reads CATSPSQSGRGFF. The CDR3, as DNA: TGTGCCACCAGCCCCTCCCAAAGCGGACGGGGGTTCTTC.

The genes are TRBV7-9 and TRBJ1-1; TRBD1 matches 10 bases. The V gene end was trimmed by 4 bases and the J gene end by 1 base; junction bases not matched to a gene: 9. The CDR3 totals 17 residues. Germline V gives CDR1 SEHNR, CDR2 FQNEAQ (reference sequence). The CDR3 loop is CASSSSGQGGWNTEAFF. The CDR3, as DNA: TGTGCCAGCAGCTCCTCAGGACAGGGGGGATGGAACACTGAAGCTTTCTTT. Based on the CDR3 plus reference TRBV7-9 and TRBJ1-1, the full variable domain is DTGVSQNPRHKITKRGQNVTFRCDPISEHNRLYWYRQTLGQGPEFLTYFQNEAQLEKSRLLSDRFSAERPKGSFSTLEIQRTEQGDSAMYLCASSSSGQGGWNTEAFFGQGTRLTVV.

There are a few counts of this clone. The gene calls are TRBV30 and TRBJ2-7; no clear D gene. This CDR3 has 11 residues. CDR1 GTSNPN and CDR2 SVGIG come from the germline V gene (reference sequence). V dropped 0 bases and J dropped 5 bases, with 5 bases sitting between them. The CDR3 here is CAWSVGNEQYF. DNA of the CDR3: TGTGCCTGGAGTGTCGGTAACGAGCAGTACTTC.

The rearrangement links TRBV6-6 to TRBJ1-1; D unclear. The CDR3 length is 14 residues. Trimming pared 4 bases from V and 3 bases from J, leaving 12 bases between. Germline CDR1 is MNHNY and CDR2 is SVGAGI (reference sequence). This CDR3 reads CASSWGGQDTEAFF. CDR3 sequence (DNA): TGTGCCAGCAGTTGGGGAGGGCAGGACACTGAAGCTTTCTTT.

The sample holds a few counts of this clone. The genes are TRBV28 and TRBJ1-4; tentative D call: TRBD1 (6 bases). Germline V CDR1 and CDR2: MDHEN, SYDVKM. V lost 4 bases to trimming and J lost 7 bases, with 19 bases between them. The CDR3 spans 16 residues. CDR3 bases: TGTGCCAGCAGTTCCCTCGGACAGCCAAGGATTGAAAAACTGTTTTTT. Translation: CASSSLGQPRIEKLFF.

There are a few counts of this clone. The chain uses TRBV6-1 and TRBJ2-1; 8 nucleotides match TRBD2. Germline V CDR1 and CDR2: MNHNS, SASEGT. V shed 5 bases and J 3 bases; nucleotides not matched to a gene: 3. The CDR3 consists of 14 residues. The CDR3 sequence is CASSLAGGYNEQFF. As DNA, the CDR3 is TGTGCCAGCAGTTTGGCGGGAGGCTACAATGAGCAGTTCTTC.

The J gene is TRBJ1-1, the V gene TRBV5-1; D possibly corresponds to TRBD1 (6 bases). Trimming cost V 2 bases and J 7 bases, with 12 bases left between them. CDR3 length: 13 residues. Germline V lookup: CDR1 SGHRS, CDR2 YFSETQ. CDR3 coding DNA: TGCGCCAGCAGCTTCCCAGCACAGGGTGAAGCTTTCTTT. The encoded protein is CASSFPAQGEAFF.

J is TRBJ1-3 and V is TRBV5-6; D is unresolved. Germline-derived CDR1 and CDR2 are SGHDT and YYEEEE. V was cut by 3 bases and J by 0 bases, with 7 bases left in between. CDR3 length equals 14 residues. CDR3 sequence: CASSSDYSGNTIYF. CDR3 DNA sequence: TGTGCCAGCAGCTCGGACTACTCTGGAAACACCATATATTTT.

This clone was seen more than once but under ten times. The chain carries TRBV7-9 and TRBJ1-1; D may be TRBD1 (5 bases). The germline V gene has CDR1 SEHNR and CDR2 FQNEAQ (reference sequence). Trimming pared 4 bases from V and 2 bases from J, leaving 20 bases between. The CDR3 consists of 17 residues. The DNA for the CDR3 is TGTGCCAGCAGCTACCCAGACCGCAGGGCGGAAAACACTGAAGCTTTCTTT. This translates into CASSYPDRRAENTEAFF. The whole variable domain, remainder taken from reference TRBV7-9 and TRBJ1-1, is DTGVSQNPRHKITKRGQNVTFRCDPISEHNRLYWYRQTLGQGPEFLTYFQNEAQLEKSRLLSDRFSAERPKGSFSTLEIQRTEQGDSAMYLCASSYPDRRAENTEAFFGQGTRLTVV.

The chain joins TRBV23-1 to TRBJ2-7; TRBD2 agrees at 10 bases. TRBV23-1 is marked as an open reading frame, function uncertain. CDR3 size: 17 residues. V lost 6 bases and J lost 0; bases outside the gene matches: 11. CDR3 nucleotides: TGCGCCAGCAGCCCCCGGGGACTAGCGCCTAACTCCTACGAGCAGTACTTC. Residues: CASSPRGLAPNSYEQYF.

Only a few counts were recorded for this clone. The rearrangement joins TRBV6-6 to TRBJ1-1, with TRBD1 matching over 8 bases. The J segment lost 3 bases and the V segment lost 11 bases, leaving 5 bases of the junction unmatched. Germline V CDR1 and CDR2: MNHNY, SVGAGI (reference sequence). CDR3 size: 12 residues. DNA of the CDR3: TGTGCCGCATACAGGGGGGACACTGAAGCTTTCTTT. This sequence encodes CAAYRGDTEAFF.

This clone was seen more than once but under ten times. This rearrangement joins TRBV6-1 to TRBJ1-1; 10 nucleotides agree with TRBD1. The CDR3 length is 15 residues. The germline V gene has CDR1 MNHNS and CDR2 SASEGT. V lost 4 bases and J lost 4; bases outside the gene matches: 6. The CDR3 nucleotides read TGTGCCAGCAGTGCCGACAGGGGGCTGGCCACTGAAGCTTTCTTT. Translated, it gives CASSADRGLATEAFF.

V gene TRBV30 combines with J gene TRBJ2-2, with 9 bases matching TRBD2. V shed 5 bases and J 1 base; nucleotides not matched to a gene: 14. The V gene's germline CDR1 is GTSNPN and CDR2 SVGIG (reference sequence). The CDR3 contains 18 residues. In nucleotides, the CDR3 is TGTGCCTGGGACACTGGGCTAGCGGGAATTCGGAACACCGGGGAGCTGTTTTTT. As protein: CAWDTGLAGIRNTGELFF.

This clone has just one count. The V gene is TRBV2, the J gene TRBJ1-1, with D unresolved. Per the germline V gene, CDR1 is SNHLY and CDR2 is FYNNEI. Trimming stripped 2 bases from V and 4 bases from J, with 8 bases between. The CDR3 spans 13 residues. The CDR3 DNA sequence: TGTGCCAGCAGTGAAACGGGGTTCACTGAAGCTTTCTTT. It is translated as CASSETGFTEAFF.

This chain links TRBV5-1 with TRBJ2-2; D is uncertain. The germline CDR1 and CDR2 sequences are SGHRS and YFSETQ. This CDR3 is 15 amino acids long. Trimming pared 0 bases from V and 0 bases from J, leaving 6 bases between. The DNA for the CDR3 is TGCGCCAGCAGCTTGGCCACACCGAACACCGGGGAGCTGTTTTTT. It yields the protein CASSLATPNTGELFF.

This clone was counted between two and nine times. The CDR3 DNA sequence: TGTGCCAGTAGTACCACCAGACAGGGGGCAGATACGCAGTATTTT. Residues: CASSTTRQGADTQYF. The chain joins TRBV19 to TRBJ2-3; 9 positions agree with TRBD1. The germline V gene encodes CDR1 LNHDA and CDR2 SQIVND (reference sequence). The CDR3 contains 15 residues. V trimming: 4 bases; J trimming: 4 bases; junction bases outside the gene matches: 6.

This clone showed up just once. The chain is built from TRBV10-1 and TRBJ2-2, with D possibly TRBD1 on 6 matching bases. Trimming took 5 bases from V and 4 from J, leaving 8 bases between them. The CDR3 covers 13 residues. The germline gives CDR1 WNHNN, CDR2 SYGVQD (reference sequence). CDR3: CASSYRVTGELFF. CDR3 in DNA: TGCGCCAGCAGTTACAGGGTCACCGGGGAGCTGTTTTTT.

The chain couples TRBV11-2 to TRBJ1-2; the D gene is possibly TRBD1 (5 bases). Germline V gives CDR1 SGHAT, CDR2 FQNNGV. The CDR3 is 16 residues long. Deletions cut 5 bases from V and 3 bases from J, with 19 bases between. The CDR3 loop reads CASSQNTREGDYGYTF. The CDR3 nucleotides read TGTGCCAGCAGCCAGAACACCAGGGAAGGCGACTATGGCTACACCTTC.

The V call is TRBV29-1, the J call TRBJ1-2; 9 positions match TRBD1. In germline, CDR1 is SQVTM, CDR2 ANQGSEA. The CDR3 runs to 17 residues. V dropped 1 base and J dropped 5; count of bases not matched to a gene: 14. The CDR3 DNA reads as TGCAGCGTTGAAGGACTCTCGGGACAGGGACGCGATTATGGCTACACCTTC. Translation gives CSVEGLSGQGRDYGYTF.